A single sample is the source of the 32 T cell receptor beta chains below, sequenced in a study of Ad26.COV2.S vaccination and SARS-CoV-2 variants. Only in-frame clones appear in the TCRdb table, and some are missing; sequencing was by immunoSEQ multiplex PCR. The sample includes some 250,000 clones, roughly 90% of them seen just once. Treatment in this sample: 19 received Ad26.COV2.S at low or high dose, single or two shots; roughly five received placebo; per-sample allocation not given. Samples came from day 63 after the first vaccine or placebo injection. This specimen was peripheral blood, taken in a trial of Ad26.COV2.S vaccine versus placebo. The receptor set was obtained from a person between 18 and 65 years old who received the Ad26.COV2.S COVID-19 vaccine or a placebo.

The rearrangement uses TRBV10-2 and TRBJ2-3; D might be TRBD1 or TRBD2, each matching 6 bases. The CDR3 has 15 amino acids. Germline assignment: CDR1 WSHSY and CDR2 SAAADI. Trimming shortened V by 2 bases and J by 4 bases, and 13 bases separated the two germline ends. CDR3 region: CASSEARGVADTQYF. The DNA for the CDR3 is TGCGCCAGCAGTGAGGCGAGGGGGGTGGCAGATACGCAGTATTTT.

V and J are TRBV7-6 and TRBJ2-1; TRBD2 matches 10 bases. V dropped 5 bases and J dropped 7; count of bases not matched to a gene: 8. This CDR3 has 15 residues. Per germline, CDR1 SGHVS and CDR2 FNYEAQ. DNA for the CDR3: TGTGCCAGCAGCCTTCTAGCGGGAGTGGGTAATGAGCAGTTCTTC. Its translation: CASSLLAGVGNEQFF.

The chain couples TRBV25-1 to TRBJ1-6, with 8 bases identical to TRBD1. With V trimmed by 5 bases and J by 8 bases, 11 bases remained unmatched. There are 16 residues in the CDR3. Per germline, CDR1 MGHDK and CDR2 SYGVNS. CDR3 DNA sequence: TGTGCCAGCAGTACCATCGGACAGGGCCTCGATTCACCCCTCCACTTT. Its translation is CASSTIGQGLDSPLHF.

The DNA for the CDR3 is TGTGCCAGCAGCGGCGGGGACAGCAATAATTCACCCCTCCACTTT. This gives the protein CASSGGDSNNSPLHF. V usage is TRBV5-4 and J usage is TRBJ1-6; 7 nucleotides match TRBD1. The V segment lost 4 bases and the J segment 5 bases; nucleotides outside the gene matches: 6. CDR1 SGHNT and CDR2 YYREEE come from the germline V gene (reference sequence). This CDR3 comprises 15 residues.

The V gene is TRBV5-1, the J gene TRBJ1-2; the D gene is possibly TRBD1 (6 bases). The ends were cut back, 0 bases at V and 7 bases at J, with 13 bases in the middle. In germline, CDR1 is SGHRS, CDR2 YFSETQ. The CDR3 contains 14 residues. CDR3: CASSLDRGISGYTF. In nucleotides, the CDR3 is TGCGCCAGCAGCTTGGATAGGGGGATCAGTGGCTACACCTTC.

This chain connects TRBV25-1 to TRBJ1-1; D is unclear. CDR1 and CDR2 from the germline V gene are MGHDK and SYGVNS. Trimming removed 2 bases at V and 3 bases at J, with 13 bases between. This CDR3 has 15 amino acids. Here the CDR3 DNA reads TGTGCCAGCAGTGAAGAAGGCGGATCCTACACTGAAGCTTTCTTT. Translation gives CASSEEGGSYTEAFF. The whole variable domain, remainder taken from reference TRBV25-1 and TRBJ1-1, is EADIYQTPRYLVIGTGKKITLECSQTMGHDKMYWYQQDPGMELHLIHYSYGVNSTEKGDLSSESTVSRIRTEHFPLTLESARPSHTSQYLCASSEEGGSYTEAFFGQGTRLTVV.

The table lists this clone with a few counts. This rearrangement joins TRBV10-3 to TRBJ1-1; 8 positions agree with TRBD1. The ends lost 4 bases at V and 6 bases at J; junction bases unmatched: 10. Per germline, CDR1 ENHRY and CDR2 SYGVKD. This CDR3 region has 15 residues. The CDR3 region is CAISAYGTGGPEAFF. DNA for the CDR3: TGTGCCATCAGTGCCTACGGGACAGGAGGGCCTGAAGCTTTCTTT.

CDR3 sequence reads: CASSPYGETQYF. As DNA, the CDR3 is TGTGCCAGTTCCCCTTACGGGGAGACCCAGTACTTC. The V call is TRBV12-3 or TRBV12-4, the J call TRBJ2-5; D uncertain. Trimming shortened V by 9 bases and J by 5 bases, and 13 bases separated the two germline ends. The CDR3 extends over 12 amino acids.

The chain combines TRBV19 with TRBJ1-2, with D maybe TRBD1 (6 bases). The length of the CDR3 is 17 residues. CDR1 is LNHDA and CDR2 is SQIVND in the germline V gene (reference sequence). Between the trimmed V and J ends, which lost 4 bases and 2 bases, there was a span of 20 bases. The CDR3, as DNA: TGTGCCAGTAGTAAGGGACCAGCCAGGGGAATAAACTATGGCTACACCTTC. Residues: CASSKGPARGINYGYTF.

This chain links TRBV5-6 with TRBJ2-2, with 8 bases matching TRBD1. CDR3 length equals 14 residues. The ends lost 4 bases at V and 6 bases at J; junction bases unmatched: 5. Germline V gene lookup returns CDR1 SGHDT and CDR2 YYEEEE. CDR3 nucleotides: TGTGCCAGCAGCCCGGACAGGGAGCCCGGGGAGCTGTTTTTT. The encoded protein is CASSPDREPGELFF.

The rearrangement joins TRBV7-2 to TRBJ2-3; 13 nucleotides line up with TRBD2. From germline, CDR1 is SGHTA and CDR2 FQGNSA. Losses at the gene ends were 5 bases for V and 4 bases for J; bases not matched to a gene: 9. CDR3 length equals 17 residues. CDR3 bases: TGTGCCAGCAGCCCGAGGACTAGCGGGAGATATGCAGATACGCAGTATTTT. Its protein product is CASSPRTSGRYADTQYF.

The chain links TRBV6-1 to TRBJ2-5; D gene ambiguous. The CDR3 covers 15 residues. Trimming removed 1 base from V and 2 bases from J, with 11 bases in between. CDR1 is MNHNS and CDR2 is SASEGT in the germline V gene. CDR3 in DNA: TGTGCCAGCAGTGAAGGTACAAGGGCGCAAGAGACCCAGTACTTC. The encoded protein is CASSEGTRAQETQYF.

The chain combines TRBV3-1 (or the pseudogene TRBV3-2) with TRBJ1-6; the match to TRBD1 covers 12 bases. Per germline, CDR1 LGHDT and CDR2 YNNKEL (reference sequence). Losses at the gene ends were 4 bases for V and 9 bases for J; bases not matched to a gene: 4. The CDR3 length is 15 residues. The DNA of the CDR3 is TGTGCCAGCAGCCTCGGGACAGGGGGCAGTTCACCCCTCCACTTT. This codes for CASSLGTGGSSPLHF.

This chain connects TRBV6-2 or TRBV6-3 to TRBJ1-1; 9 nucleotides align to TRBD1. Trimming cost V 7 bases and J 2 bases; bases outside gene matches: 8. Germline CDR1 and CDR2: MNHEY and SVGEGT. This CDR3 is 15 amino acids long. DNA for the CDR3: TGTGCCAGCATCCCCAACAGGGGGCTTAACACTGAAGCTTTCTTT. Translating it yields CASIPNRGLNTEAFF.

V usage is TRBV19 and J usage is TRBJ2-5; the match to TRBD2 covers 8 bases. This CDR3 has 16 amino acids. V was clipped by 1 base and J by 3 bases; unmatched bases: 7. Germline CDR1 and CDR2: LNHDA and SQIVND (reference sequence). CDR3 nucleotide sequence: TGTGCCAGTAGTATAGCTCCTCCGGGAGGGAAAGAGACCCAGTACTTC. Translated, it gives CASSIAPPGGKETQYF.

The chain carries TRBV3-1 (or the pseudogene TRBV3-2) and TRBJ2-5, with a weak D call TRBD2 (5 bases). CDR1 is LGHDT, CDR2 YNNKEL, per germline (reference sequence). V lost 0 bases and J 4 bases, leaving 21 bases between the germline ends. The CDR3 length is 18 residues. For the CDR3, the DNA is TGTGCCAGCAGCCAAGATAAAGGCCGGTTCTACGAGGGAGAGACCCAGTACTTC. Residues: CASSQDKGRFYEGETQYF.

This clone was detected once. The chain combines TRBV9 with TRBJ1-2; 7 bases align to TRBD1. Per germline, CDR1 SGDLS and CDR2 YYNGEE. The CDR3 runs to 16 residues. After removal of 0 bases from V and 2 bases from J, the junction contained 7 bases not matched to a gene. For the CDR3, the DNA is TGTGCCAGCAGCGTAGGGGGCCAGGGGGTCAACTATGGCTACACCTTC. As protein: CASSVGGQGVNYGYTF.

This clone has a handful of counts. This chain uses TRBV5-1 with TRBJ2-7, with D tentatively TRBD1 or TRBD2 (5 bases each). Germline loops: CDR1 SGHRS, CDR2 YFSETQ. V lost 0 bases to trimming and J lost 8 bases, with 18 bases between them. The CDR3 covers 15 residues. CDR3 sequence (DNA): TGCGCCAGCAGCTTGGCCGCAGTTACGGTGGGACAGCAGTACTTC. Protein: CASSLAAVTVGQQYF.

The J gene is TRBJ2-7, the V gene TRBV5-6, with 10 nucleotides matching TRBD2. The CDR3 sequence is 19 residues long. Germline CDR1 reads SGHDT; CDR2 reads YYEEEE. V lost 6 bases, J lost 0 bases, and 18 bases stayed unmatched. DNA of the CDR3: TGTGCCAGCACCTTACTCCCCGGACTAGCGGTGATGAGCTCCTACGAGCAGTACTTC. Residues: CASTLLPGLAVMSSYEQYF.

This chain links TRBV27 with TRBJ1-5, with D uncertain. Trimming stripped 3 bases from V and 0 bases from J, with 6 bases between. The length of the CDR3 is 14 residues. The V gene's germline CDR1 is MNHEY and CDR2 SMNVEV (reference sequence). CDR3 residues: CASSFGDSNQPQHF. The DNA for the CDR3 is TGTGCCAGCAGTTTCGGGGATAGCAATCAGCCCCAGCATTTT.

The chain employs TRBV5-1 and TRBJ1-6; 7 positions agree with TRBD1. The CDR3 totals 14 residues. The junction had 8 bases not matched to a gene; V was cut back by 7 bases and J by 7 bases. Per germline, CDR1 SGHRS and CDR2 YFSETQ. CDR3 bases: TGCGCCAGCTCCATACAGGGGCAGAATTCACCCCTCCACTTT. Residues: CASSIQGQNSPLHF.

V gene TRBV11-2 combines with J gene TRBJ1-1; 8 nucleotides agree with TRBD1. CDR1 SGHAT and CDR2 FQNNGV come from the germline V gene. Trimming cost V 3 bases and J 5 bases; bases outside gene matches: 5. The CDR3 covers 14 residues. CDR3 sequence: CASSFGQGGTEAFF. DNA of the CDR3: TGTGCCAGCAGCTTTGGACAGGGTGGAACTGAAGCTTTCTTT. The whole variable domain, remainder taken from reference TRBV11-2 and TRBJ1-1, is EAGVAQSPRYKIIEKRQSVAFWCNPISGHATLYWYQQILGQGPKLLIQFQNNGVVDDSQLPKDRFSAERLKGVDSTLKIQPAKLEDSAVYLCASSFGQGGTEAFFGQGTRLTVV.

This chain connects TRBV19 to TRBJ2-5, with 12 bases identical to TRBD2. The CDR3 runs to 15 residues. Germline assignment: CDR1 LNHDA and CDR2 SQIVND (reference sequence). Unmatched junction bases numbered 4, after V lost 6 bases and J lost 2 bases. This chain's CDR3 is CASSPLAGGQETQYF. In nucleotides, the CDR3 is TGTGCCAGTAGCCCTCTAGCGGGGGGGCAAGAGACCCAGTACTTC.

The sample holds a few counts of this clone. The CDR3 DNA reads as TGCGCCAGCAGCCAAGGTGGGGGGAAGGGCACCGGGGAGCTGTTTTTT. This codes for CASSQGGGKGTGELFF. The V call is TRBV4-3, the J call TRBJ2-2; TRBD2 might be the D (6 bases). Trimming pared 1 base from V and 4 bases from J, leaving 13 bases between. The CDR3 is 16 residues long. Germline V gene data show CDR1 as LGHNA and CDR2 as YSLEER.

The V gene is TRBV11-2, the J gene TRBJ1-2, with 7 bases lining up with TRBD1. Trimming removed 5 bases from V and 8 bases from J; junction bases left unmatched: 14. The CDR3 contains 15 residues. Germline CDR1 and CDR2: SGHAT and FQNNGV. The CDR3 DNA follows: TGTGCCAGCAGCCCTCTACAGGGGCGCGGGATGGGCTACACCTTC. Translating gives CASSPLQGRGMGYTF.

This chain uses TRBV6-1 with TRBJ1-1, with 8 positions matching TRBD1. V dropped 0 bases and J dropped 5; count of bases not matched to a gene: 11. Germline V lookup: CDR1 MNHNS, CDR2 SASEGT. The length of the CDR3 is 17 residues. The CDR3 nucleotides read TGTGCCAGCAGTGAAGCTGGACAGGGTTATCTGGGAACTGAAGCTTTCTTT. As protein: CASSEAGQGYLGTEAFF.

The rearrangement uses TRBV6-5 and TRBJ2-1; the match to TRBD2 covers 12 bases. The length of the CDR3 is 15 residues. J lost 10 bases, V lost 7 bases, and 11 bases had no gene match. Germline V gives CDR1 MNHEY, CDR2 SVGAGI. The CDR3 loop is CASKALAGGAGEQFF. Written as DNA, the CDR3 is TGTGCCAGCAAGGCGCTAGCGGGAGGGGCTGGGGAGCAGTTCTTC.

This chain joins TRBV18 and TRBJ2-2; TRBD2 matches at 10 bases. Losses at the gene ends were 3 bases for V and 2 bases for J; bases not matched to a gene: 3. This CDR3 comprises 16 residues. The germline V gene has CDR1 KGHSH and CDR2 LQKENI. The CDR3 loop reads CASSPLAGDNTGELFF. The CDR3 nucleotides are TGTGCCAGCTCACCCCTAGCGGGGGATAACACCGGGGAGCTGTTTTTT.

Only one count was recorded for this clone. The V gene is TRBV11-1, the J gene TRBJ1-6; 7 nucleotides agree with TRBD1. V was pared by 5 bases and J by 7 bases, with 8 bases of the junction left unmatched. Germline CDR1 reads SGHAT; CDR2 reads FQDESV (reference sequence). The CDR3 totals 15 residues. The CDR3 reads CASSILTGMNSPLHF. CDR3 bases: TGTGCCAGCAGCATTCTGACAGGGATGAATTCACCCCTCCACTTT.

This rearrangement joins TRBV18 to TRBJ1-2; D is ambiguous. Germline V lookup: CDR1 KGHSH, CDR2 LQKENI. The CDR3 length is 15 residues. Trimming shortened V by 6 bases and J by 3 bases, and 17 bases separated the two germline ends. CDR3 DNA sequence: TGTGCCAGCTCCCGCACAGAAGGAGGCGACTATGGCTACACCTTC. This gives the protein CASSRTEGGDYGYTF.

This clone was picked up one time. V and J are TRBV6-5 and TRBJ1-2; 9 bases align to TRBD1. Unmatched junction bases numbered 6, after V lost 5 bases and J lost 5 bases. The V gene's germline CDR1 is MNHEY and CDR2 SVGAGI. The CDR3 consists of 14 residues. CDR3 in amino acids: CASSQDRGGYGYTF. The CDR3 region has the DNA TGTGCCAGCAGTCAGGACAGGGGAGGATATGGCTACACCTTC.

This clone was counted once. This rearrangement joins TRBV19 to TRBJ2-5, with 7 bases identical to TRBD2. CDR1 is LNHDA, CDR2 SQIVND, per germline (reference sequence). Germline trimming cut 7 bases from V and 3 bases from J; bases unmatched to any gene: 8. The CDR3 length is 14 residues. In nucleotides, the CDR3 is TGTGCCAGTAATAACGGACTAGGAGAAGAGACCCAGTACTTC. It encodes CASNNGLGEETQYF. Full variable domain (missing parts from reference TRBV19 and TRBJ2-5): DGGITQSPKYLFRKEGQNVTLSCEQNLNHDAMYWYRQDPGQGLRLIYYSQIVNDFQKGDIAEGYSVSREKKESFPLTVTSAQKNPTAFYLCASNNGLGEETQYFGPGTRLLVL.